This T cell receptor beta chain was recorded in a study of blood T cell repertoires in COVID-19. At the level of the study: Samples of COVID-19 (acute and convalescent) were obtained from the United States, Italy and Spain.

This table comes from immunoSEQ multiplex PCR, and its TCRdb copy is limited to in-frame clones, with some not included. The table records 200,000 to 300,000 clones, roughly 84% of them present only once. The V segment lost 0 bases and the J segment 5 bases; nucleotides outside the gene matches: 8. CDR3 size: 15 residues. From germline, CDR1 is SGHKS and CDR2 YYEKEE (reference sequence). Material: peripheral blood. This chain connects TRBV5-5 to TRBJ2-7; 7 bases fit TRBD2. The sequence came from a human donor in a cohort sampled during active COVID-19. Here the CDR3 DNA reads TGTGCCAGCAGCTTGGAGGCGGGAGTAAGAAACGAGCAGTACTTC. Translated: CASSLEAGVRNEQYF.